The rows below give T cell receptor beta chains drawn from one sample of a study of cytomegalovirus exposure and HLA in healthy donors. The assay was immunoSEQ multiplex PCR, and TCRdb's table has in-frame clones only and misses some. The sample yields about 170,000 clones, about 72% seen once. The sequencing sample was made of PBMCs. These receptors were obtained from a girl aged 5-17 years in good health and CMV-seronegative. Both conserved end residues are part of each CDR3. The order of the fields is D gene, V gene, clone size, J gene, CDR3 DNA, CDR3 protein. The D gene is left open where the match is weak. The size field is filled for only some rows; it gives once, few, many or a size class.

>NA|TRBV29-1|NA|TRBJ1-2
TGCAGCGTTACCGGGACTCAACTTTATAACTATGGCTACACCTTC
CSVTGTQLYNYGYTF
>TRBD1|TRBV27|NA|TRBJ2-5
TGTGCCAGCAGTTTATCGGGACAGGGGGAGACCCAGTACTTC
CASSLSGQGETQYF
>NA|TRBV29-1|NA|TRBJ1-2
TGCAGCGTTGTGCAGGGGTGGTCCTATGGCTACACCTTC
CSVVQGWSYGYTF
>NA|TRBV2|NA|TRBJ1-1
TGTGCCAGCACCCTCGCCGGAGGGGAGGCTTTCTTT
CASTLAGGEAFF
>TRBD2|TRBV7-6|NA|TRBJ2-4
TGTGCCAGTTCGTTGGGGACTAGCGAAAACATTCAGTACTTC
CASSLGTSENIQYF
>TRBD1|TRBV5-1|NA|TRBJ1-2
TGCGCCAGCAGCGATACAGGGGGCGACGGCTACACCTTC
CASSDTGGDGYTF
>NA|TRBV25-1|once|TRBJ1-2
TGTGCCAGCAGCGTAGGGACACCTATCGTCTATGGCTACACCTTC
CASSVGTPIVYGYTF
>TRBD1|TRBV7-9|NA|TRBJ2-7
TGTGCCAGCAGCTTAGACAGGGGGAAATACGAGCAGTACTTC
CASSLDRGKYEQYF
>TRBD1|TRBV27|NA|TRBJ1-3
TGTGCCAGCAGTTCGCTCACAGGGGTGGGAGGAAACACCATATATTTT
CASSSLTGVGGNTIYF
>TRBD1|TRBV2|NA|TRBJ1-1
TGTGCCAGCAGCGGACAGGGGGTTGGGACTGAAGCTTTCTTT
CASSGQGVGTEAFF
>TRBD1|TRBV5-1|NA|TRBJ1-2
TGCGCCAGCAGCTTCTCCGGGACAGGGGCAAACTATGGCTACACCTTC
CASSFSGTGANYGYTF